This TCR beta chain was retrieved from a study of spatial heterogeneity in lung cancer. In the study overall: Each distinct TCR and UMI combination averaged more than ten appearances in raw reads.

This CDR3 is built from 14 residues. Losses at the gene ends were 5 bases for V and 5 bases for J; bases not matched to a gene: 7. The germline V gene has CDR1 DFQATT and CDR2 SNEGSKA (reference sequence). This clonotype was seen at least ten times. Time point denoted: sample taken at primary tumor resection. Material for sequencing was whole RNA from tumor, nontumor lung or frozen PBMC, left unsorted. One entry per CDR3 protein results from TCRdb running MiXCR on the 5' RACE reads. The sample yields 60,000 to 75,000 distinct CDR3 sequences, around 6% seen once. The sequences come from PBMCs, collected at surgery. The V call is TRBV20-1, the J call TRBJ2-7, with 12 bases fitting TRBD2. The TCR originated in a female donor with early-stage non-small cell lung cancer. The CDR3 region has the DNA TGCAGTGCTGCCGTTACTAGCGGGAGGAACGAGCAGTACTTC. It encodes CSAAVTSGRNEQYF.